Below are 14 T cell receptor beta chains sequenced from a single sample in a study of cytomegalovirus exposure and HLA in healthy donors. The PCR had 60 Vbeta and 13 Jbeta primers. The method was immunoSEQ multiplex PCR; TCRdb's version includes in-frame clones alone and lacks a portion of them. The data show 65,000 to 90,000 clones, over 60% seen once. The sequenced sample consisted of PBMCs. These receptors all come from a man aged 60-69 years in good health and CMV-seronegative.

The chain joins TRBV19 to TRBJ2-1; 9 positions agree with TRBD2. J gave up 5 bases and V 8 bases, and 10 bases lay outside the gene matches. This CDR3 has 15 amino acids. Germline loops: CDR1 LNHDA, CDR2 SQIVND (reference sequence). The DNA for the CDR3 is TGTGCCAGTCGCGGGGGGGTGACTCTCCACAATGAGCAGTTCTTC. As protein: CASRGGVTLHNEQFF. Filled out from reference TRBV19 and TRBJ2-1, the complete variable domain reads DGGITQSPKYLFRKEGQNVTLSCEQNLNHDAMYWYRQDPGQGLRLIYYSQIVNDFQKGDIAEGYSVSREKKESFPLTVTSAQKNPTAFYLCASRGGVTLHNEQFFGPGTRLTVL.

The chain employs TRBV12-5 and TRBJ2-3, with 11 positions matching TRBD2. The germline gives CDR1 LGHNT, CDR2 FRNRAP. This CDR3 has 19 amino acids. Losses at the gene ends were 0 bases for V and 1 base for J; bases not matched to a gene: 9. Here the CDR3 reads CASGLVRGTSGPGTDTQYF. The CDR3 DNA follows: TGTGCTAGTGGTTTGGTACGTGGGACTAGCGGCCCCGGCACAGATACGCAGTATTTT. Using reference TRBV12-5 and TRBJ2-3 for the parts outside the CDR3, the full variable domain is DARVTQTPRHKVTEMGQEVTMRCQPILGHNTVFWYRQTMMQGLELLAYFRNRAPLDDSGMPKDRFSAEMPDATLATLKIQPSEPRDSAVYFCASGLVRGTSGPGTDTQYFGPGTRLTVL.

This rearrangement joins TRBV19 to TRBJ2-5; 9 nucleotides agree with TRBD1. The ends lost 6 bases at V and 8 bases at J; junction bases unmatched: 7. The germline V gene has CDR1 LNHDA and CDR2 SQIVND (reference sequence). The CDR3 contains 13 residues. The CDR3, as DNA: TGTGCCAGTAGCTGGGGACAGGGAGGCACCCAGTACTTC. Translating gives CASSWGQGGTQYF.

The CDR3 bases are TGTGCTAGTGGTTTGGTACAGGGGAATGAGCAGTTCTTC. The encoded protein is CASGLVQGNEQFF. V and J are TRBV12-5 and TRBJ2-1, with 7 bases fitting TRBD1. This CDR3 has 13 amino acids. Germline assignment: CDR1 LGHNT and CDR2 FRNRAP. The V and J ends lost 0 bases and 7 bases, in that order; junction bases with no gene match: 0.

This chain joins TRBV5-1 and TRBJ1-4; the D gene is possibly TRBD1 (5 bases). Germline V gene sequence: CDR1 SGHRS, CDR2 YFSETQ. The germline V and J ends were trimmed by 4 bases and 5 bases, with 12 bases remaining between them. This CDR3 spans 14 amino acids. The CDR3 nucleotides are TGCGCCAGCAGCCCGCAGGGAGGAAATGAAAAACTGTTTTTT. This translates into CASSPQGGNEKLFF.

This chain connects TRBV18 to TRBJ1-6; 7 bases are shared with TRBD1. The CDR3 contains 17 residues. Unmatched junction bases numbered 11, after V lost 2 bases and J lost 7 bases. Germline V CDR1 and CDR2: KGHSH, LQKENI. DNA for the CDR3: TGTGCCAGCTCACCATTCCCGACAGGGATAGGGAATTCACCCCTCCACTTT. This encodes CASSPFPTGIGNSPLHF.

CDR3 loop: CASRGSLTDTQYF. Here the CDR3 DNA reads TGTGCCAGCAGGGGCAGCCTCACAGATACGCAGTATTTT. The chain combines TRBV27 with TRBJ2-3; D is ambiguous. CDR3 length equals 13 residues. Trimming stripped 6 bases from V and 2 bases from J, with 9 bases between. Germline V CDR1 and CDR2: MNHEY, SMNVEV (reference sequence).

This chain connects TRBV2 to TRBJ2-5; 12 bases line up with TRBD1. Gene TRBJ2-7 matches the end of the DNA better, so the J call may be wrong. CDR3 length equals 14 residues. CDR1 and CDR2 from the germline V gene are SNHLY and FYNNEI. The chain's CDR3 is CASTGDRGPYEQYF. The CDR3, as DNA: TGTGCCAGCACTGGGGACAGGGGGCCCTACGAGCAGTACTTC.

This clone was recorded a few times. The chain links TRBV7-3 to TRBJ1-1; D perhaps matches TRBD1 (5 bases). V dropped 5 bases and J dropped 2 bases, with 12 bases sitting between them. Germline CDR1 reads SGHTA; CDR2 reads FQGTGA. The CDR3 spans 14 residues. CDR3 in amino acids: CASSPAGGNTEAFF. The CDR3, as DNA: TGTGCCAGCAGCCCAGCGGGGGGTAACACTGAAGCTTTCTTT.

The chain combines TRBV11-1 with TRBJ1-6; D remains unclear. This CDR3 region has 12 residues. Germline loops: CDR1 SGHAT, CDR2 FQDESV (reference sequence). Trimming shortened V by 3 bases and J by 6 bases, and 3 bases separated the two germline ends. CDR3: CASSLRNSPLHF. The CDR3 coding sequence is TGTGCCAGCAGCTTGCGTAATTCACCCCTCCACTTT.

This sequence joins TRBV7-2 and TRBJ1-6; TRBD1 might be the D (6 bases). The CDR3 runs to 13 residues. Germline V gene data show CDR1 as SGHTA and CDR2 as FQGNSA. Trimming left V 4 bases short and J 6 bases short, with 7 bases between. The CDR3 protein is CASSSGVNSPLHF. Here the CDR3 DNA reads TGTGCCAGCAGCTCAGGGGTTAATTCACCCCTCCACTTT.

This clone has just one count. CDR3 sequence: CASSEPVGGNEQFF. The CDR3 nucleotides are TGTGCCAGCAGCGAACCGGTCGGGGGGAATGAGCAGTTCTTC. This chain uses TRBV7-2 with TRBJ2-1; 7 bases are a match to TRBD2. The V and J ends lost 5 bases and 7 bases, in that order; junction bases with no gene match: 8. The germline CDR1 and CDR2 sequences are SGHTA and FQGNSA. This CDR3 spans 14 amino acids. The whole variable domain, filled in from reference TRBV7-2 and TRBJ2-1, reads GAGVSQSPSNKVTEKGKDVELRCDPISGHTALYWYRQSLGQGLEFLIYFQGNSAPDKSGLPSDRFSAERTGGSVSTLTIQRTQQEDSAVYLCASSEPVGGNEQFFGPGTRLTVL.

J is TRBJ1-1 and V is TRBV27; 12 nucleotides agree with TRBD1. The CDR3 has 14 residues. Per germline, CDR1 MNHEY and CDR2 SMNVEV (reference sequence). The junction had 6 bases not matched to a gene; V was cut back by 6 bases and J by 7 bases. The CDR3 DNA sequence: TGTGCCAGCAGCCCCGGGACAGGGGGCTTTGAAGCTTTCTTT. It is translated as CASSPGTGGFEAFF.

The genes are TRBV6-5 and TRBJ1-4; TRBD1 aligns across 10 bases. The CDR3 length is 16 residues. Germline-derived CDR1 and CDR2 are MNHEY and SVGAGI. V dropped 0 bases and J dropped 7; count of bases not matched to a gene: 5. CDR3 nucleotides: TGTGCCAGCAGTTACTCGGGGGACAGGGGTAGTGAAAAACTGTTTTTT. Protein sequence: CASSYSGDRGSEKLFF.